The subject of this entry is one T cell receptor beta chain. This record comes from a study of control samples from healthy donors and cancer patients. V was shortened by 1 base and J by 0 bases, with 8 bases between the two germline ends. Germline V gene data show CDR1 as SGHNT and CDR2 as YENEEA. The CDR3 runs to 15 residues. Data came from immunoSEQ multiplex PCR; TCRdb stores just in-frame clones and leaves some out. The table includes around 150,000 clones, 89% detected once. The sequenced sample was blood. The sequence derives from a man aged 25 to 40 in good health. The genes are TRBV11-3 and TRBJ2-3, with no clear D. The CDR3, as DNA: TGTGCCAGCAGCTTAGCCATATCTAGCACAGATACGCAGTATTTT. Its protein is CASSLAISSTDTQYF.